The 31 T cell receptor beta chains given below trace back to one sample, sequenced in a study of shared clonotypes between healthy human individuals. Clones were read by immunoSEQ multiplex PCR, and TCRdb kept only the in-frame ones, dropping some. The data contain about 1 million clones, about 75% of them singletons. Source material: memory CD4+ T cells sorted from blood. Subset meaning: CD45RA-negative fraction. The receptors come from a man aged 18-30 years in good health.

This clone was detected once. The chain carries TRBV6-5 and TRBJ2-7; D is perhaps TRBD1 (6 bases). In germline, CDR1 is MNHEY, CDR2 SVGAGI. The CDR3 has 15 amino acids. V was trimmed by 1 base and J by 4 bases, leaving 14 bases between them. The CDR3 sequence is CASSYFPGQSYEQYF. In DNA form, the CDR3 reads TGTGCCAGCAGTTACTTCCCTGGACAGTCGTACGAGCAGTACTTC.

As regards this clone: It may be a read error: a sequence one base away is much more abundant. The chain combines TRBV10-2 with TRBJ2-7, with D tentatively TRBD1 (6 bases). Germline V gene sequence: CDR1 WSHSY, CDR2 SAAADI. The CDR3 has 14 residues. V gave up 6 bases and J gave up 2 bases, with 14 bases separating them. DNA for the CDR3: TGCGCCAGCAGCCGAGTGGGGGCCCCCTACGAGCAGTACTTC. Residues: CASSRVGAPYEQYF.

This sequence joins TRBV2 and TRBJ2-1; D gene uncertain. V lost 1 base and J lost 7, with 11 bases in between. Germline CDR1 SNHLY, CDR2 FYNNEI. The CDR3 totals 14 residues. In DNA, the CDR3 is TGTGCCAGCAGTGAAGTAGAAAGCCTTAATGAGCAGTTCTTC. Its protein is CASSEVESLNEQFF.

The CDR3 here is CASSPLDGGQETQYF. DNA of the CDR3: TGCGCCAGCAGCCCACTGGACGGAGGACAAGAGACCCAGTACTTC. The rearrangement links TRBV5-1 to TRBJ2-5; maybe TRBD2 (5 bases). The germline V and J ends were trimmed by 4 bases and 2 bases, with 15 bases remaining between them. Germline CDR1 reads SGHRS; CDR2 reads YFSETQ. The CDR3 contains 15 residues.

This chain uses TRBV29-1 with TRBJ2-3, with 11 bases lining up with TRBD1. The CDR3 is made up of 15 amino acids. Germline V lookup: CDR1 SQVTM, CDR2 ANQGSEA. The ends lost 2 bases at V and 8 bases at J; junction bases unmatched: 9. CDR3 sequence: CSVEKGTGGKGTQYF. The CDR3 DNA reads as TGCAGCGTTGAAAAAGGGACAGGGGGAAAGGGTACGCAGTATTTT.

The count of this clone is one. V usage is TRBV2 and J usage is TRBJ2-7, with 9 nucleotides matching TRBD2. CDR3 size: 16 residues. Germline V gives CDR1 SNHLY, CDR2 FYNNEI. V lost 2 bases to trimming and J lost 3 bases; unmatched junction nucleotides: 8. This chain's CDR3 is CASSEWRRAGGYEQYF. As DNA, the CDR3 is TGTGCCAGCAGTGAATGGAGAAGAGCGGGGGGCTACGAGCAGTACTTC.

On this clone itself: The same CDR3 is also encoded by other DNA sequences in this sample. The chain uses TRBV10-3 and TRBJ2-3; D remains unclear. The germline gives CDR1 ENHRY, CDR2 SYGVKD. Deletions cut 0 bases from V and 3 bases from J, with 4 bases between. The CDR3 totals 13 residues. The CDR3 protein is CAISESGTDTQYF. CDR3 bases: TGTGCCATCAGTGAGTCTGGGACAGATACGCAGTATTTT.

This chain connects TRBV5-4 to TRBJ2-1, with 9 positions matching TRBD2. This CDR3 comprises 15 residues. After removal of 3 bases from V and 9 bases from J, the junction contained 10 bases not matched to a gene. The germline gives CDR1 SGHNT, CDR2 YYREEE (reference sequence). CDR3 nucleotides: TGTGCCAGCAGCTCGCTCGCGGGGGGGCCGGGTGAGCAGTTCTTC. Translation: CASSSLAGGPGEQFF.

In its sample, this clone was seen a few times. The CDR3 DNA sequence: TGTGCCAGCAGCCCAGGGACTTTGGGGGAGGGAGGTTTGAATTCACCCCTCCACTTT. Translation: CASSPGTLGEGGLNSPLHF. The V call is TRBV13, the J call TRBJ1-6, with a possible D match to TRBD1 (5 bases). Germline CDR1 PRHDT, CDR2 FYEKMQ (reference sequence). V lost 5 bases, J lost 7 bases, and 27 bases lay in between. CDR3 size: 19 residues. The whole variable domain, filled in from reference TRBV13 and TRBJ1-6, reads AAGVIQSPRHLIKEKRETATLKCYPIPRHDTVYWYQQGPGQDPQFLISFYEKMQSDKGSIPDRFSAQQFSDYHSELNMSSLELGDSALYFCASSPGTLGEGGLNSPLHFGNGTRLTVT.

The chain has TRBV5-5 and TRBJ2-3; a possible D gene is TRBD1 (6 bases). The CDR3 consists of 16 residues. Germline V gene lookup returns CDR1 SGHKS and CDR2 YYEKEE (reference sequence). Trimming took 0 bases from V and 2 from J, leaving 13 bases between them. In DNA, the CDR3 is TGTGCCAGCAGCTTGGCCCGAGGACAGAACACAGATACGCAGTATTTT. Its protein is CASSLARGQNTDTQYF.

This chain connects TRBV6-1 to TRBJ2-2; 7 nucleotides align to TRBD1. The V gene's germline CDR1 is MNHNS and CDR2 SASEGT. V shed 4 bases, J shed 6 bases, and the junction held 8 bases outside the gene matches. There are 15 residues in the CDR3. In nucleotides, the CDR3 is TGTGCCAGCAGTGCCAACAGGGGCGGACCCGGGGAGCTGTTTTTT. It specifies CASSANRGGPGELFF.

The chain has TRBV7-2 and TRBJ2-1, with D unclear. CDR3 length: 17 amino acids. In germline, CDR1 is SGHTA, CDR2 FQGNSA. The ends were cut back, 1 base at V and 1 base at J, with 14 bases in the middle. Here the CDR3 reads CASSLGAGFGSYNEQFF. CDR3 bases: TGTGCCAGCAGCTTAGGGGCTGGGTTTGGGTCCTACAATGAGCAGTTCTTC.

V and J are TRBV19 and TRBJ2-2; 7 bases are shared with TRBD1. Germline trimming cut 9 bases from V and 4 bases from J; bases unmatched to any gene: 5. The CDR3 extends over 13 amino acids. Germline lookup yields CDR1 LNHDA and CDR2 SQIVND (reference sequence). In DNA form, the CDR3 reads TGTGCCAGCGCACAGGGGCTCACCGGGGAGCTGTTTTTT. It is translated as CASAQGLTGELFF.

This clone was seen only a few times. The chain couples TRBV6-5 to TRBJ1-6; 9 nucleotides agree with TRBD1. CDR1 is MNHEY, CDR2 SVGAGI, per germline. J gave up 9 bases and V 2 bases, and 5 bases lay outside the gene matches. This CDR3 is 15 amino acids long. The CDR3 DNA sequence: TGTGCCAGCAGTTACACACAGGGGGCGGGTTCACCCCTCCACTTT. Its translation: CASSYTQGAGSPLHF.

The chain combines TRBV18 with TRBJ2-7; 7 positions agree with TRBD2. The germline gives CDR1 KGHSH, CDR2 LQKENI. V shed 1 base, J shed 5 bases, and the junction held 14 bases outside the gene matches. The CDR3 contains 17 residues. The CDR3 nucleotides read TGTGCCAGCTCACCACGGGCGGGGGTGCGGCAAAATCACGAGCAGTACTTC. The encoded protein is CASSPRAGVRQNHEQYF.

This clone has just a few counts. The chain's CDR3 is CASNSIGSVSYGYTF. For the CDR3, the DNA is TGTGCCAGCAATTCTATTGGGTCGGTTAGCTATGGCTACACCTTC. The J gene is TRBJ1-2, the V gene TRBV27, with unresolved D. This CDR3 comprises 15 residues. Trimming left V 7 bases short and J 4 bases short, with 19 bases between. Germline V gene lookup returns CDR1 MNHEY and CDR2 SMNVEV (reference sequence).

This chain links TRBV6-6 with TRBJ1-6, with 8 bases identical to TRBD1. CDR1 is MNHNY, CDR2 SVGAGI, per germline (reference sequence). This CDR3 is 14 amino acids long. V was clipped by 4 bases and J by 8 bases; unmatched bases: 4. The CDR3 region has the DNA TGTGCCAGCAGTTCAGGGACAGGTTATTCACCCCTCCACTTT. It is translated as CASSSGTGYSPLHF.

The V gene is TRBV9, the J gene TRBJ2-7; D is perhaps TRBD2 (6 bases). The CDR3 has 15 residues. Germline V gene data show CDR1 as SGDLS and CDR2 as YYNGEE. Deletions cut 0 bases from V and 4 bases from J, with 14 bases between. The CDR3 sequence: CASSVGLSGPYEQYF. CDR3 coding DNA: TGTGCCAGCAGCGTAGGTCTTAGCGGCCCTTACGAGCAGTACTTC.

A few counts support this clone. Other DNA sequences in the sample encode the same CDR3. The chain employs TRBV6-1 and TRBJ1-6; no firm D call. V lost 1 base, J lost 7 bases, and 5 bases lay in between. Germline assignment: CDR1 MNHNS and CDR2 SASEGT. The length of the CDR3 is 13 residues. The CDR3 nucleotides read TGTGCCAGCAGTGAAGACCCCAATTCACCCCTCCACTTT. Its translation is CASSEDPNSPLHF.

The genes are TRBV7-6 and TRBJ2-7, with 11 bases identical to TRBD1. Germline CDR1 is SGHVS and CDR2 is FNYEAQ. V shed 4 bases and J 0 bases; nucleotides not matched to a gene: 2. The CDR3 runs 15 residues. As DNA, the CDR3 is TGTGCCAGCAGCTACGGGACAGGGGGCTCCTACGAGCAGTACTTC. Residues: CASSYGTGGSYEQYF.

The chain carries TRBV12-5 and TRBJ2-2; D possibly corresponds to TRBD2 (5 bases). This CDR3 has 13 residues. From germline, CDR1 is LGHNT and CDR2 FRNRAP. Trimming took 2 bases from V and 5 from J, leaving 6 bases between them. The CDR3 DNA sequence: TGTGCTAGTGGTTTGAGGAGGACCGGGGAGCTGTTTTTT. This translates into CASGLRRTGELFF.

The chain joins TRBV10-3 to TRBJ2-1, with 7 positions matching TRBD2. V lost 6 bases, J lost 6 bases, and 11 bases stayed unmatched. Germline CDR1 is ENHRY and CDR2 is SYGVKD. The CDR3 is 15 residues long. The CDR3 DNA follows: TGTGCCATCAGCTTCACCTGGGAGGGGCGCAATGAGCAGTTCTTC. It codes for CAISFTWEGRNEQFF.

The chain carries TRBV7-8 and TRBJ1-2; D might be TRBD1 (5 bases). V lost 7 bases to trimming and J lost 3 bases, with 15 bases between them. The germline V gene has CDR1 SGHVS and CDR2 FQNEAQ. The CDR3 has 14 amino acids. The CDR3 region is CASTADQGYYGYTF. Written as DNA, the CDR3 is TGTGCCAGCACCGCCGACCAGGGTTACTATGGCTACACCTTC. Full variable domain (rest looked up from reference TRBV7-8 and TRBJ1-2): GAGVSQSPRYKVAKRGQDVALRCDPISGHVSLFWYQQALGQGPEFLTYFQNEAQLDKSGLPSDRFFAERPEGSVSTLKIQRTQQEDSAVYLCASTADQGYYGYTFGSGTRLTVV.

The chain employs TRBV2 and TRBJ2-5; TRBD2 is a possible D gene (6 bases). V lost 5 bases and J lost 2, with 9 bases in between. Germline values: CDR1 SNHLY, CDR2 FYNNEI. The CDR3 contains 13 residues. CDR3 region: CASSMGLQETQYF. CDR3 in DNA: TGTGCCAGCAGTATGGGACTTCAAGAGACCCAGTACTTC.

The V call is TRBV7-8, the J call TRBJ1-3; the D is unclear. Germline assignment: CDR1 SGHVS and CDR2 FQNEAQ. The CDR3 consists of 15 residues. Trimming stripped 2 bases from V and 0 bases from J, with 8 bases between. CDR3 in amino acids: CASSLKADSGNTIYF. The CDR3 DNA reads TGTGCCAGCAGCTTAAAGGCTGACTCTGGAAACACCATATATTTT.

This clone has just one count. The chain is built from TRBV27 and TRBJ1-2, with 7 bases lining up with TRBD1. Germline trimming cut 5 bases from V and 5 bases from J; bases unmatched to any gene: 5. Germline assignment: CDR1 MNHEY and CDR2 SMNVEV (reference sequence). The CDR3 is 13 amino acids. CDR3 coding DNA: TGTGCCAGCAGTCCCCCAGGGGGGTATGGCTACACCTTC. As protein: CASSPPGGYGYTF.

On this clone: Relative to the germline gene, one junction end is altered; a read error may explain this. The gene calls are TRBV7-7 and TRBJ2-1; D is unresolved. The CDR3 spans 13 residues. Germline CDR1 reads SSHAT; CDR2 reads FNYEAQ (reference sequence). CDR3 sequence (DNA): TGTGCTAGCAGCTTAGCCAGTACCAATGAGCAGTTCTTC. Translation: CASSLASTNEQFF.

On this clone: This clone may be a read error of a much larger clone one base away. Other nucleotide sequences from this sample produce the same CDR3. The J gene is TRBJ2-2, the V gene TRBV5-1; D uncertain. CDR1 and CDR2 from the germline V gene are SGHRS and YFSETQ. This CDR3 is 15 amino acids long. In DNA, the CDR3 is TGCGCCAGCAGCTTGGGATCTCAGAACACTGGGGAGCTGTTTTTT. It yields the protein CASSLGSQNTGELFF.

The rearrangement joins TRBV5-1 to TRBJ2-3, with D perhaps TRBD1 (6 bases). Per germline, CDR1 SGHRS and CDR2 YFSETQ. The CDR3 is 16 residues long. The V end lost 3 bases, the J end lost 3 bases, and 17 bases lay between the germline ends. As DNA, the CDR3 is TGCGCCAGCAGCTACCTTGGGGACATCAAGACAGATACGCAGTATTTT. Encoded protein: CASSYLGDIKTDTQYF. The whole variable domain, remainder taken from reference TRBV5-1 and TRBJ2-3, is KAGVTQTPRYLIKTRGQQVTLSCSPISGHRSVSWYQQTPGQGLQFLFEYFSETQRNKGNFPGRFSGRQFSNSRSEMNVSTLELGDSALYLCASSYLGDIKTDTQYFGPGTRLTVL.

This clone appeared a few times. The chain has TRBV5-6 and TRBJ2-5; D is undetermined. Trimming removed 0 bases at V and 4 bases at J, with 10 bases between. The CDR3 consists of 14 residues. Germline V gene data show CDR1 as SGHDT and CDR2 as YYEEEE. The CDR3 region has the DNA TGTGCCAGCAGCTTGGAAACTCGTGTAGAGACCCAGTACTTC. Its protein product is CASSLETRVETQYF.

The chain uses TRBV7-3 and TRBJ2-1; maybe TRBD2 (5 bases). Trimming took 5 bases from V and 12 from J, leaving 17 bases between them. The germline V gene encodes CDR1 SGHTA and CDR2 FQGTGA. The CDR3 loop spans 13 amino acids. CDR3 in amino acids: CASSPGQRAWQFF. CDR3 in DNA: TGTGCCAGCAGCCCCGGTCAGAGGGCATGGCAGTTCTTC.